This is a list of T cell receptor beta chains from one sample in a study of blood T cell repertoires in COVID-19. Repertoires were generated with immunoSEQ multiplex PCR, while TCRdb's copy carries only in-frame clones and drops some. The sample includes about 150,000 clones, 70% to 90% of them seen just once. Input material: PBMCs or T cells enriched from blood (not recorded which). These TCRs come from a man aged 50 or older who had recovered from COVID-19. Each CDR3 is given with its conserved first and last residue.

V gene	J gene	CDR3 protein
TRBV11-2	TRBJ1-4	CASSSRGTGGEKLFF
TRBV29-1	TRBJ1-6	CSVGDSDNSPLHF
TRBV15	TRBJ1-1	CATSRNSGKAFF
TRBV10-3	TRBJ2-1	CAISENRDGEQFF
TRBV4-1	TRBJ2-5	CASSPSHADMAQYF
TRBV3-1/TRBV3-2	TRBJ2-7	CASSRGGGPNYEQYF
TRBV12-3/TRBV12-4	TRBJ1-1	CASSSRGRTEAFF
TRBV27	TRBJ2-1	CASSLSRLAGGSSYNEQFF
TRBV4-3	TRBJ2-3	CASSQDGLGLGGSTDTQYF
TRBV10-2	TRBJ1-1	CASSARDRGNAEAFF
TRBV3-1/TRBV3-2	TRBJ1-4	CASSQPDRGDEKLFF
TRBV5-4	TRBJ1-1	CASSWGDRNTEAFF
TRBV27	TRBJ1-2	CASSLHAGTGIYGYTF
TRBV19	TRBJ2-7	CASSKTGKGNEQYF
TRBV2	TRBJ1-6	CASRGQGSSYNSPLHF
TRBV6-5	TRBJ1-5	CASSYQGVQPQHF
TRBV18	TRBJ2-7	CASSPTGTGGPYEQYF
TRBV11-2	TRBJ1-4	CASSLGTGTIPNWEKLFF
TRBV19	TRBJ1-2	CASSRSQGPYGYTF
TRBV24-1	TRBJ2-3	CATSAAGATDTQYF
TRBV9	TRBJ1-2	CASSVGAGPTNYGYTF
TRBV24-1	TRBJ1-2	CATSDGDSRNYGYTF
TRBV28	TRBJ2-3	CASSLPSSTDTQYF
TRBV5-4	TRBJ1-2	CASSLRGGGNYGYTF
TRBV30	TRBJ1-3	CAWTTENGNTIYF
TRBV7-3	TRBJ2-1	CASSPGGNEQFF
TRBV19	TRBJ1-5	CASSKPGGGGNQPQHF
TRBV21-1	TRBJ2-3	CASSILTSGELEVGTDTQYF
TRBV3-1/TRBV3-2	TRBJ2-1	CASSRRTSGTYNEQFF
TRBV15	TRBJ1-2	CATRNRDRRHRYTF
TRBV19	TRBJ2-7	CASKGTGSYEQYF
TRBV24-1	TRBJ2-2	CATGGTGNTGELFF
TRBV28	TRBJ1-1	CASREDRVRPEAFF
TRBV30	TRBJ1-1	CAWSVRGNTEAFF
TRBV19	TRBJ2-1	CASSIGLAGTHNEQFF
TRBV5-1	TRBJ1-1	CASSLEGGVNTEAFF
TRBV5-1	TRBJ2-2	CASSLSAGLGVPGELFF
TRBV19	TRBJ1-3	CASKEITSGNTIYF
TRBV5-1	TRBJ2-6	CASSLLTGMGSGANVLTF
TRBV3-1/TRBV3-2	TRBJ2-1	CASSQNDREQFF
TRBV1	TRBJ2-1	CTSSRTSGSYNEQFF
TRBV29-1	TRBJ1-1	CSVAPRLRDTEAFF
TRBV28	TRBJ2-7	CASSLGQGNEQYF
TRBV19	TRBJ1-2	CASSTTYRGDYGYTF
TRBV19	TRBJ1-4	CASSISSSSTNEKLFF
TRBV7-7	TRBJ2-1	CASTRNPGDNEQFF
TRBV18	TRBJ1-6	CASSQPTGTTNSPLHF
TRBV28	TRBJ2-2	CASRPDRGATGELFF
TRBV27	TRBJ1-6	CASSLSYYPRDRDNSPLHF
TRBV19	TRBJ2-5	CASSIPLGGQGVKTQYF
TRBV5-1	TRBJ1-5	CASSLAGTANQPQHF
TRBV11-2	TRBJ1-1	CASSLGMNTEAFF
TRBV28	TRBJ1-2	CASGGQGSKNYGYTF
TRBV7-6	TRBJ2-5	CASSLLEETQYF
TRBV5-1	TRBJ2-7	CASKPAPDSAHEQYF
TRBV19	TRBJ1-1	CASSISAVREAFF